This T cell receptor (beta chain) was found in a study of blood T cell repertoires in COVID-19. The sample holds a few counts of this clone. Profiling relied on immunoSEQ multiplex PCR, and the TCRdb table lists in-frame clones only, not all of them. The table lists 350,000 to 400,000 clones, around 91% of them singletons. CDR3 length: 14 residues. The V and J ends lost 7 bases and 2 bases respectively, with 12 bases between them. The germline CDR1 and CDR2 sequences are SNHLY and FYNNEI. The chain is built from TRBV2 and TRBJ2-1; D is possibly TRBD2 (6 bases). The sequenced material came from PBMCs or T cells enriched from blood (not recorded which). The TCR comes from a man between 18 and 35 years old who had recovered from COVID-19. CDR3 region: CASNVRGPYNEQFF. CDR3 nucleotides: TGTGCCAGCAACGTGCGGGGACCCTACAATGAGCAGTTCTTC.